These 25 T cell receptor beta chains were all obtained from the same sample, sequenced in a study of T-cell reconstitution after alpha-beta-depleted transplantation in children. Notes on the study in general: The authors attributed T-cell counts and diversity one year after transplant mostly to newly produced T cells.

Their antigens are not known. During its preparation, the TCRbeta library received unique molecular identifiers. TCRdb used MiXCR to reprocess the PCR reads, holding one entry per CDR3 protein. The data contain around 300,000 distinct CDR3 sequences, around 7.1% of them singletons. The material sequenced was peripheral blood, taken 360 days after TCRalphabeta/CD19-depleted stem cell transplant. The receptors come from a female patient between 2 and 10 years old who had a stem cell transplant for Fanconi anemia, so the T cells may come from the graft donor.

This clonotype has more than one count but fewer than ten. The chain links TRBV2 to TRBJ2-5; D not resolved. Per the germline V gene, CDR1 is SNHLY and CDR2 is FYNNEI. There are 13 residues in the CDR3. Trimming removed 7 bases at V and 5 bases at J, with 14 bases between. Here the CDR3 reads CASTRYSRETQYF. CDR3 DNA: TGTGCCAGCACAAGATATAGTAGGGAGACCCAGTACTTC.

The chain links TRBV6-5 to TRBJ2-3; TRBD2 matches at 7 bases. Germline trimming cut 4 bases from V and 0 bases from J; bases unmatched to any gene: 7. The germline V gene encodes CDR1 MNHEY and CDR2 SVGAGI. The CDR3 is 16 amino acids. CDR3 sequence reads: CASSFLAERSTDTQYF. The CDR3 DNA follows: TGTGCCAGCAGTTTTCTAGCGGAAAGGAGCACAGATACGCAGTATTTT.

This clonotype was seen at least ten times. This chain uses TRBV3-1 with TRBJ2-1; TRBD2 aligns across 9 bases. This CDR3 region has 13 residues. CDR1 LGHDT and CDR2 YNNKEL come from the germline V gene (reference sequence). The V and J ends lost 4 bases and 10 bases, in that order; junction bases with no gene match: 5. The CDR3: CASSRLAAGEQFF. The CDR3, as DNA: TGTGCCAGCAGCCGACTAGCGGCGGGGGAGCAGTTCTTC.

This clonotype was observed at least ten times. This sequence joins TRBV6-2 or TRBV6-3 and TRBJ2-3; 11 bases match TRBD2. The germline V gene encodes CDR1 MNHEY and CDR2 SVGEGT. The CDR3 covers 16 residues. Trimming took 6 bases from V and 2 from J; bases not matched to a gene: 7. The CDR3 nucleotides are TGTGCCAGCAGCCATCGACTAGCGGGGCCCACAGATACGCAGTATTTT. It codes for CASSHRLAGPTDTQYF.

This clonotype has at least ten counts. The CDR3 DNA follows: TGTGCCAGCAGCGTTAACAGGGGTCCCCTACCGTACAATGAGCAGTTCTTC. This gives the protein CASSVNRGPLPYNEQFF. The chain links TRBV3-1 to TRBJ2-1; 7 bases align to TRBD1. After removal of 5 bases from V and 4 bases from J, the junction contained 14 bases not matched to a gene. This CDR3 has 17 residues. The germline CDR1 and CDR2 sequences are LGHDT and YNNKEL (reference sequence).

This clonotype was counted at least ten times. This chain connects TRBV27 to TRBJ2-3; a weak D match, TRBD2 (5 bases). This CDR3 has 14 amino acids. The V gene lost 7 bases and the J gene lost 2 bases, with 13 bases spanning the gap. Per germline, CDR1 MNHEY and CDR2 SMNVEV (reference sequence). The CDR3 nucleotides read TGTGCCAGCACCATCCGCGGGTACACAGATACGCAGTATTTT. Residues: CASTIRGYTDTQYF.

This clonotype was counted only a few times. The CDR3: CAHGPGTDTQYF. DNA for the CDR3: TGTGCCCACGGCCCGGGGACAGATACGCAGTATTTT. The J gene is TRBJ2-3, the V gene TRBV12-3 or TRBV12-4, with a weak D call TRBD2 (5 bases). The CDR3 is made up of 12 amino acids. The ends were cut back, 11 bases at V and 3 bases at J, with 12 bases in the middle.

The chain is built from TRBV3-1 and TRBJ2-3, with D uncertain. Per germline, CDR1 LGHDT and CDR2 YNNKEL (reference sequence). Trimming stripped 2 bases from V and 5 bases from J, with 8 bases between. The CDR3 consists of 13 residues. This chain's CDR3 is CASSQLSGDTQYF. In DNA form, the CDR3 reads TGTGCCAGCAGCCAACTGAGTGGAGATACGCAGTATTTT.

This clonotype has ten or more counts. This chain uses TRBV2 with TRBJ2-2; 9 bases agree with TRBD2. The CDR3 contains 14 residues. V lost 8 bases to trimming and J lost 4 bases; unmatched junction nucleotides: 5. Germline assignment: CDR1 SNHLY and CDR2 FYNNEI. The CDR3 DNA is TGTGCCAGCCTGGGACTAGCTTCCACCGGGGAGCTGTTTTTT. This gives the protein CASLGLASTGELFF.

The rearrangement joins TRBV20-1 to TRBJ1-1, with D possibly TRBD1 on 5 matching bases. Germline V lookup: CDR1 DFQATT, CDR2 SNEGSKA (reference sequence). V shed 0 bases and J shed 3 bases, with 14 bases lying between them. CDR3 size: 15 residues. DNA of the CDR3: TGCAGTGCTAGAGACGTGGTGGGGGGGGACACTGAAGCTTTCTTT. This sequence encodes CSARDVVGGDTEAFF.

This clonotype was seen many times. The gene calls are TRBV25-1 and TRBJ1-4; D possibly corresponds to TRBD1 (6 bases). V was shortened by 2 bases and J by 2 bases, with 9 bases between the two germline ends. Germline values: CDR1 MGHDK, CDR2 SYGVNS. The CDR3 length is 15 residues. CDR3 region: CASSERGQTNEKLFF. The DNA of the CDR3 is TGTGCCAGCAGTGAACGCGGACAGACTAATGAAAAACTGTTTTTT.

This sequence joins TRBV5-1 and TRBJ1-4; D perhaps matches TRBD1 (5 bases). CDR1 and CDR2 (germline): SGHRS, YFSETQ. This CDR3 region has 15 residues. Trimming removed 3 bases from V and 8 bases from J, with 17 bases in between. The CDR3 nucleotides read TGCGCCAGCAGCTCCAACAATCCCGGGGCCGAAAAACTGTTTTTT. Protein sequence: CASSSNNPGAEKLFF. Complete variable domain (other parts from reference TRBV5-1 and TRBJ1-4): KAGVTQTPRYLIKTRGQQVTLSCSPISGHRSVSWYQQTPGQGLQFLFEYFSETQRNKGNFPGRFSGRQFSNSRSEMNVSTLELGDSALYLCASSSNNPGAEKLFFGSGTQLSVL.

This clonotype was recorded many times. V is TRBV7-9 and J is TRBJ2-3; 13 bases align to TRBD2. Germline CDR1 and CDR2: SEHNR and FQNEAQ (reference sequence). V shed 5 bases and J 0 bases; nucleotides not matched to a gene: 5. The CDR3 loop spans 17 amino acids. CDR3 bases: TGTGCCAGCAGCCCGAGACTAGCGGGGGGTAGCACAGATACGCAGTATTTT. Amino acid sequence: CASSPRLAGGSTDTQYF.

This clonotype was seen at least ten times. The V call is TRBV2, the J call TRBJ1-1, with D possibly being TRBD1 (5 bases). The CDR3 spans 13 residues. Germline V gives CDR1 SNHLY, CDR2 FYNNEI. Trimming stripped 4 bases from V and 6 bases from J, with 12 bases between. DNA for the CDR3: TGTGCCAGCAGTGTAGAAGGGGCAGCTGAAGCTTTCTTT. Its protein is CASSVEGAAEAFF. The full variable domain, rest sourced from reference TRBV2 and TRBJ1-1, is EPEVTQTPSHQVTQMGQEVILRCVPISNHLYFYWYRQILGQKVEFLVSFYNNEISEKSEIFDDQFSVERPDGSNFTLKIRSTKLEDSAMYFCASSVEGAAEAFFGQGTRLTVV.

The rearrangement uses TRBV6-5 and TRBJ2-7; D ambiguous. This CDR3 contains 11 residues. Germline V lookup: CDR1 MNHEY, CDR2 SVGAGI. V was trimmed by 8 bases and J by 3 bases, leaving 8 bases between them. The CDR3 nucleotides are TGTGCCAGCGGACGTGGCTACGAGCAGTACGTC. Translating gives CASGRGYEQYV.

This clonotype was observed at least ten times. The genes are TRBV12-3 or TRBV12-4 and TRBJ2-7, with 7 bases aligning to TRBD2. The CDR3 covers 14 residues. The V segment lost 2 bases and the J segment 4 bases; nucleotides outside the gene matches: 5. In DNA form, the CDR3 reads TGTGCCAGCAGTTTATTCGGGAGGTCGTACGAGCAGTACTTC. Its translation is CASSLFGRSYEQYF.

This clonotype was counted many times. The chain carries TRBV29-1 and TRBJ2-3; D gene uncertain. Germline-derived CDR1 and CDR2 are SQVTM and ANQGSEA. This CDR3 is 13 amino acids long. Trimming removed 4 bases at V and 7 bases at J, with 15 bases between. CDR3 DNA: TGCAGCGTTGGACCCCGGCCTCTCAATACGCAGTATTTT. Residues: CSVGPRPLNTQYF.

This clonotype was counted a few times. CDR3 DNA: TGTGCTAGTGGTAAGGGACAGCTGAACACTGAAGCTTTCTTT. Its translation: CASGKGQLNTEAFF. This chain uses TRBV12-5 with TRBJ1-1; 7 positions match TRBD1. CDR1 is LGHNT and CDR2 is FRNRAP in the germline V gene. V lost 5 bases and J lost 0; bases outside the gene matches: 3. This CDR3 comprises 14 residues.

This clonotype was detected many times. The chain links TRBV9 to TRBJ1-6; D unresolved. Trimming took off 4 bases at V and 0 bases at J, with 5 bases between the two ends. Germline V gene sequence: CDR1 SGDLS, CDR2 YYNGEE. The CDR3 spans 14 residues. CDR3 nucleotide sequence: TGTGCCAGCAGCCTTCGCTCCTATAATTCACCCCTCCACTTT. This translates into CASSLRSYNSPLHF.

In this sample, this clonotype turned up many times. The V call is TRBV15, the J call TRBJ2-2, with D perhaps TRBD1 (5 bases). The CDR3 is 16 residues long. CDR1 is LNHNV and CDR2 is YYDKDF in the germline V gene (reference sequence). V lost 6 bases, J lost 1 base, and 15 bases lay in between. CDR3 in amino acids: CATRPYVGQNTGELFF. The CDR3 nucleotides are TGTGCCACCAGGCCTTACGTCGGACAGAACACCGGGGAGCTGTTTTTT.

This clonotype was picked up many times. The CDR3 here is CASSSLRSHQNTGELFF. CDR3 DNA: TGTGCCAGCAGTTCCCTGCGGAGCCATCAGAACACCGGGGAGCTGTTTTTT. The V gene is TRBV28, the J gene TRBJ2-2; D gene uncertain. The CDR3 runs to 17 residues. Looked up from germline, CDR1 is MDHEN and CDR2 is SYDVKM. V lost 4 bases to trimming and J lost 1 base, with 16 bases between them.

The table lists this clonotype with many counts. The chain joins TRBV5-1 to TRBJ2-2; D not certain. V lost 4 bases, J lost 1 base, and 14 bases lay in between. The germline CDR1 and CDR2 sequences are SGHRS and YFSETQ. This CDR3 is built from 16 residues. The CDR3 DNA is TGCGCCAGCAGCGTCAGCGAGCTACTGAACACCGGGGAGCTGTTTTTT. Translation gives CASSVSELLNTGELFF.

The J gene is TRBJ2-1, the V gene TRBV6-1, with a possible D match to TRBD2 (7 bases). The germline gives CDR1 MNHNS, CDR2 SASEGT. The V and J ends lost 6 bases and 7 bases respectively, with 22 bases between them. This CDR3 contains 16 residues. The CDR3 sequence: CASREGRGGANNEQFF. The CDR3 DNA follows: TGTGCCAGCAGAGAGGGGAGGGGGGGGGCTAATAATGAGCAGTTCTTC.

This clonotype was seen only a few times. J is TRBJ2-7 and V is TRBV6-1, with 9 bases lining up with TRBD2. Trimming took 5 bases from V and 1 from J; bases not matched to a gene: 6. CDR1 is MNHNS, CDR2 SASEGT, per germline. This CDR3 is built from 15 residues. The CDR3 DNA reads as TGTGCCAGCAGTCCGACTAGCGGTGTTTCCTACGAGCAGTACTTC. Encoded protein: CASSPTSGVSYEQYF.

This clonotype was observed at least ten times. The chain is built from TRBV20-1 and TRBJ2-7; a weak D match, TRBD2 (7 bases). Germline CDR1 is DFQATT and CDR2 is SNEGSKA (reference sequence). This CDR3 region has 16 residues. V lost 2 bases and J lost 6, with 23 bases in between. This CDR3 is CSARIVGGARLGEQYF. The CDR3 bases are TGCAGTGCTAGAATTGTGGGGGGGGCGCGTCTCGGCGAGCAGTACTTC.